This T cell receptor beta chain was sequenced for a study of T-cell reconstitution after alpha-beta-depleted transplantation in children (dated by TCRdb to about 2016). Some background on the complete study: Using TCR repertoire profiling, the study quantitatively followed how T-cell immune reconstitution unfolded in children after TCRalphabeta/CD19-depleted allogeneic hematopoietic cell transplantation.

In its sample, this clonotype was seen a few times. Its antigen target is currently unknown. No qualities accompany the bases; no much larger clone lies one base away. The full study reports these points: Over subsequent months, a decline in hyperexpanded clone frequencies was noted, and after one year, T-cell counts and TCRbeta diversity were mostly ascribed to newly produced T cells. The apparently early alphabetaT-cell count recovery about two months after transplant was reportedly dependent on only several hundred rapidly expanded clones derived from non-depleted graft cells. In some patients, the high TCRbeta diversity seen at day 60 was put down to recipient T cells and intrathymic progenitors that had survived conditioning.

The library was built by means of PCR. Reads for this sample came from an Illumina HiSeq 2500. To normalize quantification of the TCRbeta repertoire, the TCR libraries were built with molecular barcoding that relied on unique molecular identifiers. TCRdb itself trimmed the public reads at Q25 with fastp, ran MiXCR and retained productive beta chains. Each CDR3 protein appears once, grouped with its most common genes and DNA. The sample contains fewer than 700,000 distinct CDR3 sequences, 20% to 25% of them found a single time. The ten largest clones take up roughly 15% of the sample. From cysteine to phenylalanine, the CDR3 is 18 amino acids long. The sequence is cut down to CDR3 DNA, 54 bases in frame from base 1. Trimming removed 2 bases from V and 3 bases from J; the gene matches leave 13 bases unexplained. This sample's treatment or condition label indicates: allogeneic hematopoietic cell transplantation with graft depleted of TCRalphabeta T cells and CD19 B cells. Transplant recipients were children who received TCRalphabeta/CD19-depleted allogeneic hematopoietic cell grafts.

The source is a boy in the first two years of life who had a stem cell transplant for acute myeloid leukemia, so the T cells may come from the graft donor. The receptor chain draws on TRBV12-3 or TRBV12-4 and TRBJ2-3; TRBD2 aligns with 8 central bases. The sample in question was PBMCs, mostly from graft donor cells, obtained 360 days after TCRalphabeta/CD19-depleted stem cell transplant. CDR3 loop: CASSLRSGGQSSTDTQYF. The sequenced DNA: TGTGCCAGCAGTTTACGCAGCGGGGGCCAAAGTAGTACAGATACGCAGTATTTT.